The subject of this entry is one TCR beta chain. Its antigen is not known. A single base separates this from a much larger clone, so it may be a read error. These data originate in a study of identical twins. Study-wide results and caveats: The models systematically underestimated how much out-of-frame TCR alpha was shared in monozygotic twins.

The CDR3 contains 16 residues. The trim removed 6 bases at V and 2 bases at J, leaving 11 bases unmatched. Each CDR3 protein gets one entry after TCRdb re-called the 5' RACE reads with MiXCR. Counted here are approximately 240,000 distinct CDR3 sequences, more than 12% occurring once; the ten biggest clones make up 7% to 9%. The chain uses TRBV12-3 or TRBV12-4 and TRBJ2-3, with 7 nucleotides matching TRBD1. The source is a woman between 18 and 30 years old in good health. The specimen sequenced was memory (CD45RO+) T cells sorted from blood. CDR3: CASSPQGPGATDTQYF. As DNA, the CDR3 is TGTGCCAGCAGCCCACAGGGGCCTGGGGCCACAGATACGCAGTATTTT.